Below, 14 T cell receptor beta chains from the same sample are listed, as sequenced in a study of post-analysis software for immune sequencing data. General study points: About 5 TRBV segments occurring more often in patients than controls included TRBV5-6, TRBV5-1 and TRBV20-1.

These receptors have no known antigen. Carried by the TCR beta cDNA libraries were unique molecular identifiers. TCRdb re-called the PCR reads with MiXCR, one entry per CDR3 protein. Of about 180,000 distinct CDR3 sequences detected, 30% appear once; the ten largest clones hold 1.5%. Sequenced sample: blood. Receptors originate from a girl between 5 and 17 years old with multiple sclerosis.

This clonotype was seen a handful of times. The V and J genes are TRBV20-1 and TRBJ2-7; D not certain. Trimming took 3 bases from V and 1 from J, leaving 13 bases between them. CDR3 size: 14 residues. From germline, CDR1 is DFQATT and CDR2 SNEGSKA (reference sequence). CDR3 in DNA: TGCAGTGCTAGGGCGAAGACGGAGTCCTACGAGCAGTACTTC. It encodes CSARAKTESYEQYF.

This clonotype appeared a few times. J is TRBJ2-1 and V is TRBV12-3 or TRBV12-4; 9 bases map to TRBD2. The junction had 7 bases not matched to a gene; V was cut back by 6 bases and J by 7 bases. The CDR3 contains 14 residues. The CDR3 here is CASSRGRARNEQFF. The CDR3 nucleotides read TGTGCCAGCAGCCGCGGGAGGGCCCGGAATGAGCAGTTCTTC.

The V and J genes are TRBV6-1 and TRBJ2-7; D is possibly TRBD1 (5 bases). Trimming took off 6 bases at V and 4 bases at J, with 13 bases between the two ends. This CDR3 comprises 13 residues. Germline loops: CDR1 MNHNS, CDR2 SASEGT. CDR3 bases: TGTGCCAGCAGGCTAGGGGAAAGGTACGAGCAGTACTTC. This encodes CASRLGERYEQYF.

The rearrangement uses TRBV28 and TRBJ2-5, with 7 bases that match TRBD1. Germline V gives CDR1 MDHEN, CDR2 SYDVKM. The CDR3 is 16 residues long. V lost 5 bases and J lost 3; bases outside the gene matches: 12. CDR3 protein: CASSTRQGSWEETQYF. The CDR3 DNA reads TGTGCCAGCAGTACTCGACAGGGCAGTTGGGAAGAGACCCAGTACTTC.

This chain links TRBV5-1 with TRBJ2-6; D gene ambiguous. With 0 bases removed from V and 0 bases from J, the gap between germline ends came to 10 bases. Looked up from germline, CDR1 is SGHRS and CDR2 is YFSETQ. The CDR3 has 17 amino acids. The DNA for the CDR3 is TGCGCCAGCAGCTTGGGGAGATCACGCTCTGGGGCCAACGTCCTGACTTTC. Amino acids: CASSLGRSRSGANVLTF.

This clonotype came up many times. The chain joins TRBV9 to TRBJ2-5; TRBD1 might be the D (5 bases). V was trimmed by 0 bases and J by 5 bases, leaving 8 bases between them. This CDR3 comprises 13 residues. Germline CDR1 reads SGDLS; CDR2 reads YYNGEE. The CDR3 DNA sequence: TGTGCCAGCAGCGTAGTTGGGGCGGAGACCCAGTACTTC. The encoded protein is CASSVVGAETQYF.

Details on this clonotype: A much more abundant neighbour one base away suggests this may be a read error. The V call is TRBV25-1, the J call TRBJ2-4; D gene ambiguous. The J call may be in error: the DNA end matches TRBJ2-7 better. From germline, CDR1 is MGHDK and CDR2 SYGVNS. The CDR3 has 12 amino acids. Here the CDR3 DNA reads TGTGCCAGCAGTGGAAGGTTGGGCGAGCAGTACTTC. It specifies CASSGRLGEQYF.

The CDR3 bases are TGCAGTGCTTCCTGGGGGGACCGTTATGAGCAGTACTTC. It is translated as CSASWGDRYEQYF. The J gene is TRBJ2-7, the V gene TRBV20-1, with D possibly matching TRBD2 (6 bases). The germline CDR1 and CDR2 sequences are DFQATT and SNEGSKA (reference sequence). V was cut by 5 bases and J by 7 bases, with 18 bases left in between. There are 13 residues in the CDR3.

This clonotype has just a few counts. The chain has TRBV5-6 and TRBJ2-3; D is tentatively TRBD1 or TRBD2 (5 bases each). The CDR3 sequence is 16 residues long. The V end lost 6 bases, the J end lost 2 bases, and 19 bases lay between the germline ends. Germline lookup yields CDR1 SGHDT and CDR2 YYEEEE. DNA of the CDR3: TGTGCCAGCATGGCCGGGACCCGGCCCAACACAGATACGCAGTATTTT. Protein: CASMAGTRPNTDTQYF.

The rearrangement links TRBV20-1 to TRBJ2-3; perhaps D is TRBD1 or TRBD2 (5 bases each). This CDR3 has 13 amino acids. V was clipped by 5 bases and J by 3 bases, with 12 bases between them. CDR1 and CDR2 from the germline V gene are DFQATT and SNEGSKA (reference sequence). The CDR3 protein is CSAGGRSTDTQYF. The CDR3 DNA reads as TGCAGTGCTGGGGGACGTAGTACAGATACGCAGTATTTT.

This clonotype came up a few times. A much more abundant neighbour one base away suggests this may be a read error. The chain uses TRBV3-1 and TRBJ2-1; 10 bases match TRBD2. CDR3 length: 16 residues. CDR1 is LGHDT, CDR2 YNNKEL, per germline (reference sequence). V trimming: 7 bases; J trimming: 5 bases; junction bases outside the gene matches: 11. The CDR3 protein is CASNQATTSGHNEQFF. The CDR3 DNA reads TGTGCCAGCAACCAGGCCACGACTAGCGGGCACAATGAGCAGTTCTTC.

There are many counts of this clonotype. V and J are TRBV27 and TRBJ2-1, with 9 nucleotides matching TRBD2. The CDR3 loop spans 16 amino acids. V lost 2 bases and J lost 8; bases outside the gene matches: 10. From germline, CDR1 is MNHEY and CDR2 SMNVEV (reference sequence). The CDR3 bases are TGTGCCAGCAGTTTAGGGGGGGGACTAGCTCGGTATGAGCAGTTCTTC. This translates into CASSLGGGLARYEQFF.

This sequence joins TRBV11-2 and TRBJ2-1; perhaps D is TRBD1 or TRBD2 (7 bases each). This CDR3 region has 16 residues. Germline CDR1 and CDR2: SGHAT and FQNNGV. Trimming cost V 5 bases and J 4 bases, with 18 bases left between them. CDR3 amino acids: CASSALTGRGYNEQFF. The CDR3 nucleotides are TGTGCCAGCAGCGCCCTGACAGGGAGGGGTTACAATGAGCAGTTCTTC.

Worth noting for this clonotype: No conserved phenylalanine or tryptophan is present at the end of the CDR3, so a read error is the likely explanation. V and J are TRBV5-1 and TRBJ2-7; TRBD2 might be the D (5 bases). V shed 1 base and J shed 0 bases, with 8 bases lying between them. CDR3 length: 14 residues. Germline V lookup: CDR1 SGHRS, CDR2 YFSETQ. CDR3 in amino acids: CASSLSAGSYEQYS. The CDR3 DNA sequence: TGCGCCAGCAGCTTGTCCGCGGGCTCCTACGAGCAGTACTCC.